This is a list of T cell receptor beta chains from one sample in a study of blood T cells in healthy people across ages. Each CDR3 protein gets one entry after TCRdb re-called the 5' RACE reads with MiXCR. The repertoire has some 700,000 distinct CDR3 sequences, around 46% of them found once; the top ten carry 20%. Sequenced material: blood. The receptors come from a woman aged 60 to 75 in good health. Both conserved end residues are part of each CDR3. A D gene is named only where the DNA matches it firmly. Expanded clones are given a class, and other clones once, few, many or no size at all.

V	size	D	J	DNA	CDR3
TRBV7-2	NA	TRBD1	TRBJ2-1	TGTGCCAGCAGGGACTTCGGGACAGGGGGCCTGAATGAGCAGTTCTTC	CASRDFGTGGLNEQFF
TRBV27	NA	TRBD1	TRBJ2-5	TGTGCCAGCAGTTTTTCAGGGGGCCCATGGGGTGAGCAGTACTTC	CASSFSGGPWGEQYF
TRBV7-2	few	NA	TRBJ2-7	TGTGCCAGCAGCTTAGGAGGGCCGCTTTCCGAGCAGTACTTC	CASSLGGPLSEQYF
TRBV6-5	NA	NA	TRBJ2-6	TGTGCCAGCAGTTCGGGACTCCTCTCTGGGGCCAACGTCCTGACTTTC	CASSSGLLSGANVLTF
TRBV6-5	many	TRBD2	TRBJ2-3	TGTGCCAGCAGTTCAGCGGGAGGGCGGGATACGCAGTATTTT	CASSSAGGRDTQYF
TRBV5-1	NA	NA	TRBJ2-5	TGCGCCAGCAGCTTGGCCCTGGGGCAGGAGACCCAGTACTTC	CASSLALGQETQYF
TRBV12-3/TRBV12-4	many	TRBD1	TRBJ2-1	TGTGCCAGCAGACCGGGACAGGAATTTTACAATGAGCAGTTCTTC	CASRPGQEFYNEQFF
TRBV10-3	few	NA	TRBJ1-2	TGTGCCATCAGTCCAGGGGATTTGAACTATGGCTACACCTTC	CAISPGDLNYGYTF
TRBV15	many	TRBD1	TRBJ1-2	TGTGCCACCAGCACAGGGGGGGTAGACGGATTCACTAACTATGGCTACACCTTC	CATSTGGVDGFTNYGYTF
TRBV20-1	many	NA	TRBJ2-1	TGCAGTGCTAGAAGGGCGGGTTCGGATGAGCAGTTCTTC	CSARRAGSDEQFF
TRBV12-3/TRBV12-4	once	NA	TRBJ2-3	TGTGCCAGCAGTTTACTATTAACAGATACGCAGTATTTT	CASSLLLTDTQYF
TRBV29-1	NA	NA	TRBJ2-7	TGCAGCGTTGAAGTAGGGAGGCGCGGCCGGACCTACGAGCAGTACTTC	CSVEVGRRGRTYEQYF
TRBV7-9	many	NA	TRBJ2-7	TGTGCCAGCAGCTCCGGGGGCGAGCAGTACTTC	CASSSGGEQYF
TRBV10-3	NA	NA	TRBJ2-3	TGTGCCATCAAACCAGGGGCTAGCGGCGATACGCAGTATTTT	CAIKPGASGDTQYF
TRBV9	NA	NA	TRBJ1-5	TGTGCCAGCAGCGCAGCACAGGGTGATCAGCCCCAGCATTTT	CASSAAQGDQPQHF
TRBV27	NA	TRBD2	TRBJ2-7	TGTGCCAGCAGTCTCAACACACCACCTAGCGGGGGCACCTACGAGCAGTACTTC	CASSLNTPPSGGTYEQYF
TRBV13	few	TRBD1	TRBJ2-3	TGTGCCAGCAGCTTAGGAATAAGGACAGGAACAGATACGCAGTATTTT	CASSLGIRTGTDTQYF
TRBV3-1	NA	TRBD1	TRBJ1-2	TGTGCCAGCAGCCATCAGGGGGAAGGTCATGGCTACACCTTC	CASSHQGEGHGYTF
TRBV20-1	NA	TRBD2	TRBJ2-1	TGCAGTGCTAGATGGGCTAGCGGGAGGGGTAATGAGCAGTTCTTC	CSARWASGRGNEQFF
TRBV25-1	NA	TRBD2	TRBJ2-2	TGTGCCAGCAGTGAAACTAGCGGAGTAAACACCGGGGAGCTGTTTTTT	CASSETSGVNTGELFF
TRBV5-1	NA	NA	TRBJ1-1	TGCGCCAGCAGTAGCGGGGCAGCGGGAGAAGCTTTCTTT	CASSSGAAGEAFF
TRBV6-2/TRBV6-3	NA	NA	TRBJ2-3	TGTGCCAGCAGTGACCGGACCACGGATACGCAGTATTTT	CASSDRTTDTQYF
TRBV2	few	NA	TRBJ2-4	TGTGCCAGCAGTGACCCCCGAAAAAACATTCAGTACTTC	CASSDPRKNIQYF
TRBV28	few	TRBD2	TRBJ2-6	TGTGCCACCAGGACTAGCTCTGGGGCCAACGTCCTGACTTTC	CATRTSSGANVLTF
TRBV4-1	NA	NA	TRBJ1-2	TGCGCCAGCAGCCTCCCAGACACCGCTAGAGGCTACACCTTC	CASSLPDTARGYTF
TRBV4-1	NA	TRBD1	TRBJ2-7	TGCGCCAGCAGCCAAGATGAGAGACAGGGACCCTACGTGCAGTACTTC	CASSQDERQGPYVQYF
TRBV11-2	NA	NA	TRBJ2-7	TGTGCCAGCAGCTCCTTTCCCGAGCAGTACTTC	CASSSFPEQYF
TRBV6-5	few	NA	TRBJ2-3	TGTGCCAGCAGTTACCACGCGAGCACAGATACGCAGTATTTT	CASSYHASTDTQYF
TRBV7-9	NA	NA	TRBJ1-2	TGTGCCAGCAGCGTTGTCACAGGCGACGGCTACACCTTC	CASSVVTGDGYTF
TRBV5-1	NA	TRBD2	TRBJ2-3	TGCGCCAGCACCCGCGGACTAGCGGGTGCTAGCACAGATACGCAGTATTTT	CASTRGLAGASTDTQYF
TRBV12-3/TRBV12-4	many	TRBD2	TRBJ2-1	TGTGCCAGCACCCAGCAAGCGGGGCGCCACAATGAGCAGTTCTTC	CASTQQAGRHNEQFF
TRBV20-1	NA	TRBD1	TRBJ1-1	TGCAGTGCTAGAGAATCGACAGGGTGGTTGAACACTGAAGCTTTCTTT	CSARESTGWLNTEAFF
TRBV27	few	NA	TRBJ1-2	TGTGCCAGCAGCCCTTGGGACATAGGGTTATATGGCTACACCTTC	CASSPWDIGLYGYTF
TRBV13	NA	NA	TRBJ1-1	TGTGCCAGCAGCTTAGGGGCCCGGGCTCCGAGCACTGAAGCTTTCTTT	CASSLGARAPSTEAFF
TRBV20-1	NA	TRBD1	TRBJ2-3	TGCAGGCTCTACGTCCCCGGGACAGATGCGCAGTATTTT	CRLYVPGTDAQYF
TRBV20-1	NA	NA	TRBJ1-5	TGCAGTGCTAGAGGGGCAGGGAGGAATCAGCCCCAGCATTTT	CSARGAGRNQPQHF
TRBV20-1	NA	TRBD1	TRBJ2-1	TGCAGTGCTAGGAACCTGGGACAGAGAGACAATGAGCAGTTCTTC	CSARNLGQRDNEQFF
TRBV29-1	NA	TRBD1	TRBJ2-7	TGCAGCGTTAGAGGACAGGGGTCCGGGGGAGCGTACTTC	CSVRGQGSGGAYF
TRBV7-7	NA	NA	TRBJ2-7	TGTGCCAGCAGCTTAACCCTGGCTTCCGAGCAGTACTTC	CASSLTLASEQYF
TRBV7-2	few	NA	TRBJ2-6	TGTGCCAGCTCCTACCAGGAAGTCTCTGGGGCCAACGTCCTGACTTTC	CASSYQEVSGANVLTF
TRBV4-1	many	TRBD2	TRBJ2-7	TGCGCCAGCAGCCAAGAAACTAGCGTGAACGAGCAGTACTTC	CASSQETSVNEQYF
TRBV7-3	once	TRBD1	TRBJ1-2	TGTGCCAGCAGCTCGGGACAGGCATTTAATGGCTACACCTTC	CASSSGQAFNGYTF
TRBV6-2/TRBV6-3	NA	TRBD2	TRBJ2-3	TGTGCCAGCAGTTGGGGACTAGCGGAGAACACAGATACGCAGTATTTT	CASSWGLAENTDTQYF
TRBV27	few	NA	TRBJ2-5	TGTGCCAGCAGTTACCTCCGCACAGGGACCCAAGAGACCCAGTACTTC	CASSYLRTGTQETQYF
TRBV28	NA	TRBD1	TRBJ2-7	TGTGCCAGCAGTTCATGGGGACAGGCCAAGTCCTACGAGCAGTACTTC	CASSSWGQAKSYEQYF
TRBV29-1	NA	NA	TRBJ2-5	TGCAGCGTCGCAGCGCAGGCTCAGCTAGAGACCCAGTACTTC	CSVAAQAQLETQYF
TRBV7-6	NA	NA	TRBJ2-1	TGTGCCAGCAGCCGTAGCGTGAGCTCCTACAATGAGCAGTTCTTC	CASSRSVSSYNEQFF
TRBV5-1	few	TRBD1	TRBJ1-2	TGCGCCAGCAGCTTGGAGACAGGGAACTATGGCTACACCTTC	CASSLETGNYGYTF
TRBV14	few	TRBD1	TRBJ2-5	TGTGCCAGCAGCCAAGATCGTGGGGACAGGACCGGAACCCAGTACTTC	CASSQDRGDRTGTQYF
TRBV5-6	NA	NA	TRBJ1-1	TGTGCCAGCAGCGAGGACAGATTGAACACTGAAGCTTTCTTT	CASSEDRLNTEAFF
TRBV29-1	few	TRBD1	TRBJ2-3	TGCAGCGTTGATGCGGGACAGGCAACAGATACGCAGTATTTT	CSVDAGQATDTQYF
TRBV21-1	few	NA	TRBJ2-7	TGTGCCAGCAGTAAACATCCGGGACAGATCTCCTACGAGCAGTACTTC	CASSKHPGQISYEQYF